The 22 T cell receptor beta chains presented below share a single source sample, sequenced in a study of cytomegalovirus exposure and HLA in healthy donors. Use of 60 Vbeta and 13 Jbeta primers characterized the PCR. TCRdb keeps only in-frame clones here, not all; method: immunoSEQ multiplex PCR. Of roughly 200,000 clones in the sample, almost 85% were seen once. The sequenced sample consisted of PBMCs. These receptors all stem from a woman in her thirties or forties in good health and CMV-seronegative.

This clone has just one count. The chain combines TRBV5-1 with TRBJ2-5; 10 nucleotides agree with TRBD1. The end of the DNA aligns better with TRBJ2-7, so the J call may be wrong. The CDR3 totals 14 residues. Germline-derived CDR1 and CDR2 are SGHRS and YFSETQ. The CDR3 coding sequence is TGCGCCAGCGGCGTTGGGACAGGGGTCGACGAGCAGTACTTC. Translated: CASGVGTGVDEQYF.

The chain carries TRBV21-1 and TRBJ2-7; the D segment call TRBD1 is taken from the table without a DNA check. TRBV21-1 is a known pseudogene. The CDR3 sequence is 18 residues long. Here the CDR3 DNA reads TGTGCCAGCAGCAGAGGACCCGGGACAGGGCCGGAATCCTACGAGCAGTACTTC. Translation: CASSRGPGTGPESYEQYF.

This chain links TRBV5-6 with TRBJ2-1; TRBD1 matches at 10 bases. V lost 4 bases, J lost 7 bases, and 14 bases stayed unmatched. The CDR3 loop spans 17 amino acids. Germline V gene sequence: CDR1 SGHDT, CDR2 YYEEEE. CDR3 region: CASSPGTGVRRVNEQFF. CDR3 sequence (DNA): TGTGCCAGCAGCCCCGGGACAGGGGTCCGAAGGGTAAATGAGCAGTTCTTC.

The J gene is TRBJ2-2, the V gene TRBV6-6; 7 nucleotides match TRBD1. The CDR3 is made up of 16 amino acids. Per germline, CDR1 MNHNY and CDR2 SVGAGI (reference sequence). V lost 1 base to trimming and J lost 2 bases; unmatched junction nucleotides: 4. The DNA of the CDR3 is TGTGCCAGCAGTTACTTAGGGACAGCCAACACCGGGGAGCTGTTTTTT. It encodes CASSYLGTANTGELFF.

The chain couples TRBV19 to TRBJ2-5; TRBD1 agrees at 12 bases. Trimming removed 4 bases from V and 5 bases from J; junction bases left unmatched: 5. The germline gives CDR1 LNHDA, CDR2 SQIVND (reference sequence). The CDR3 totals 15 residues. The DNA for the CDR3 is TGTGCCAGTAGTACTCCGGGACAGGGGGCCGAGACCCAGTACTTC. This codes for CASSTPGQGAETQYF.

The chain has TRBV19 and TRBJ2-1, with no clear D. The CDR3 loop spans 14 amino acids. The V end lost 3 bases, the J end lost 7 bases, and 13 bases lay between the germline ends. CDR1 and CDR2 from the germline V gene are LNHDA and SQIVND (reference sequence). In DNA form, the CDR3 reads TGTGCCAGTAGTATCACGGGTATGAGAAATGAGCAGTTCTTC. Translated: CASSITGMRNEQFF.

This clone was detected once. This chain uses TRBV2 with TRBJ1-2; the match to TRBD1 covers 7 bases. The CDR3 is 13 amino acids. V gave up 7 bases and J gave up 4 bases; unmatched junction bases: 6. Germline CDR1 reads SNHLY; CDR2 reads FYNNEI. CDR3 bases: TGTGCCAGCAAAGACAGGGCCTCCTATGGCTACACCTTC. Protein product: CASKDRASYGYTF.

There are a few counts of this clone. Within the sample, other DNA sequences also encode this same CDR3. The chain recombines TRBV5-1 with TRBJ1-1; 7 bases line up with TRBD1. The CDR3 has 14 residues. The V gene end was trimmed by 3 bases and the J gene end by 2 bases; junction bases not matched to a gene: 4. CDR1 is SGHRS and CDR2 is YFSETQ in the germline V gene. The CDR3 bases are TGCGCCAGCAGCTCCCAGGGGGGCAACACTGAAGCTTTCTTT. Encoded protein: CASSSQGGNTEAFF.

The chain employs TRBV5-1 and TRBJ2-5; 10 nucleotides line up with TRBD2. CDR1 is SGHRS and CDR2 is YFSETQ in the germline V gene. V shed 0 bases, J shed 7 bases, and the junction held 6 bases outside the gene matches. CDR3 length equals 15 residues. The CDR3 region is CASSLAGTSEGTQYF. The CDR3 coding sequence is TGCGCCAGCAGCTTGGCTGGGACTAGCGAAGGGACCCAGTACTTC.

The CDR3 DNA is TGTGCCAGCAGTGAAGGCCCGACGGGGGCCCAGTACTTC. Translation: CASSEGPTGAQYF. The genes are TRBV6-1 and TRBJ2-5, with D possibly TRBD2 on 6 matching bases. Germline assignment: CDR1 MNHNS and CDR2 SASEGT. This CDR3 region has 13 residues. Trimming removed 1 base at V and 9 bases at J, with 12 bases between.

The chain is built from TRBV2 and TRBJ2-3, with 9 bases identical to TRBD1. CDR1 is SNHLY, CDR2 FYNNEI, per germline. The CDR3 has 18 amino acids. J was trimmed by 0 bases and V by 2 bases; bases with no gene match: 9. The CDR3 is CASSEPREGQGSTDTQYF. CDR3 DNA: TGTGCCAGCAGTGAACCCCGCGAGGGACAGGGAAGCACAGATACGCAGTATTTT. The variable domain in full, completed from reference TRBV2 and TRBJ2-3, reads EPEVTQTPSHQVTQMGQEVILRCVPISNHLYFYWYRQILGQKVEFLVSFYNNEISEKSEIFDDQFSVERPDGSNFTLKIRSTKLEDSAMYFCASSEPREGQGSTDTQYFGPGTRLTVL.

In DNA form, the CDR3 reads TGCGCCAGCAGTAGCCTGGCCCCTAGCACAGATACGCAGTATTTT. Its protein product is CASSSLAPSTDTQYF. The V and J genes are TRBV5-1 and TRBJ2-3, with D unclear. The CDR3 totals 15 residues. Germline assignment: CDR1 SGHRS and CDR2 YFSETQ. Between the trimmed V and J ends, which lost 5 bases and 0 bases, there was a span of 13 bases. The entire variable domain, with the rest obtained from reference TRBV5-1 and TRBJ2-3, is as follows: KAGVTQTPRYLIKTRGQQVTLSCSPISGHRSVSWYQQTPGQGLQFLFEYFSETQRNKGNFPGRFSGRQFSNSRSEMNVSTLELGDSALYLCASSSLAPSTDTQYFGPGTRLTVL.

The chain uses TRBV7-9 and TRBJ1-2; TRBD1 might be the D (5 bases). Trimming left V 1 base short and J 6 bases short, with 15 bases between. The CDR3 runs to 15 residues. Germline assignment: CDR1 SEHNR and CDR2 FQNEAQ (reference sequence). CDR3 protein: CASSLVFDSHNGYTF. DNA for the CDR3: TGTGCCAGCAGCTTAGTCTTCGACAGCCACAATGGCTACACCTTC. The variable domain in full, with the rest retrieved from reference TRBV7-9 and TRBJ1-2, is DTGVSQNPRHKITKRGQNVTFRCDPISEHNRLYWYRQTLGQGPEFLTYFQNEAQLEKSRLLSDRFSAERPKGSFSTLEIQRTEQGDSAMYLCASSLVFDSHNGYTFGSGTRLTVV.

The rearrangement links TRBV29-1 to TRBJ2-1; 11 bases are shared with TRBD2. Germline CDR1 reads SQVTM; CDR2 reads ANQGSEA. The junction had 10 bases not matched to a gene; V was cut back by 4 bases and J by 8 bases. This CDR3 spans 15 amino acids. The CDR3, as DNA: TGCAGCGTTGGGGCTAGCGGGGGGTTTCGGTATGAGCAGTTCTTC. Its protein product is CSVGASGGFRYEQFF.

Only one count was recorded for this clone. This chain connects TRBV5-6 to TRBJ1-1; D may be TRBD1 (5 bases). This CDR3 comprises 14 residues. CDR1 SGHDT and CDR2 YYEEEE come from the germline V gene. V was trimmed by 1 base and J by 1 base, leaving 8 bases between them. The CDR3 coding sequence is TGTGCCAGCAGCTTGTTAGGACAGAACACTGAAGCTTTCTTT. Amino acid sequence: CASSLLGQNTEAFF.

The rearrangement uses TRBV19 and TRBJ1-6; TRBD1 is a possible D gene (5 bases). The V gene's germline CDR1 is LNHDA and CDR2 SQIVND (reference sequence). Trimming left V 6 bases short and J 5 bases short, with 17 bases between. CDR3 length equals 16 residues. The CDR3 nucleotides are TGTGCCAGTAGACTGGACAAGGGGTGGAATAATTCACCCCTCCACTTT. As protein: CASRLDKGWNNSPLHF.

Of note for this clone: Germline and junction disagree at one end, which may indicate a read error. The chain couples TRBV4-2 to TRBJ1-3; no definite D call. Germline V lookup: CDR1 LGHNA, CDR2 YNFKEQ. The CDR3 consists of 17 residues. In nucleotides, the CDR3 is TGTGCCAGCAGCCAAGATTTAGTAGTATCGCGGGGAATCACCATATATTTT. Translation: CASSQDLVVSRGITIYF.

The rearrangement joins TRBV12-5 to TRBJ1-2; D gene ambiguous. Germline V lookup: CDR1 LGHNT, CDR2 FRNRAP. The CDR3 totals 19 residues. V was clipped by 3 bases and J by 8 bases, with 31 bases between them. The CDR3 DNA follows: TGTGCTAGTGGTTTTCATCGTCCGGGAGGACTACGGCTCGGGAGAGGCTACACCTTC. The encoded protein is CASGFHRPGGLRLGRGYTF.

The V and J genes are TRBV6-6 and TRBJ1-1; no definite D call. The CDR3 loop spans 14 amino acids. Trimming removed 0 bases at V and 1 base at J, with 6 bases between. Germline values: CDR1 MNHNY, CDR2 SVGAGI (reference sequence). CDR3 sequence (DNA): TGTGCCAGCAGTTACTCGTTTCAGAACACTGAAGCTTTCTTT. This translates into CASSYSFQNTEAFF.

This chain uses TRBV30 with TRBJ1-1; no reliable D call. V was clipped by 2 bases and J by 1 base, with 8 bases between them. Germline CDR1 GTSNPN, CDR2 SVGIG (reference sequence). This CDR3 is 13 amino acids long. CDR3 region: CAWSTERNTEAFF. The CDR3 nucleotides read TGTGCCTGGAGTACGGAGAGGAACACTGAAGCTTTCTTT.

This clone has just a few counts. This sequence joins TRBV6-1 and TRBJ1-4; possible D gene TRBD1, 5 bases. The CDR3 extends over 15 amino acids. The V and J ends lost 5 bases and 8 bases respectively, with 18 bases between them. Germline CDR1 is MNHNS and CDR2 is SASEGT. CDR3: CASSLDSPLWEKLFF. The CDR3 DNA sequence: TGTGCCAGCAGTTTAGACAGCCCGCTTTGGGAAAAACTGTTTTTT.

The chain combines TRBV7-2 with TRBJ1-2, with D possibly matching TRBD1 (5 bases). V lost 5 bases and J lost 7, with 11 bases in between. Germline V gives CDR1 SGHTA, CDR2 FQGNSA. This CDR3 contains 12 residues. The CDR3 spells CASSRRVGGYTF. CDR3 DNA sequence: TGTGCCAGCAGCCGCAGGGTGGGTGGCTACACCTTC.